The clone carrying this T cell receptor beta chain has a handful of counts. Germline CDR1 MDHEN, CDR2 SYDVKM. CDR3 length: 13 residues. With 6 bases removed from V and 0 bases from J, the gap between germline ends came to 7 bases. The data derive from a study of tumor-infiltrating lymphocytes in primary liver carcinoma. Study-wide background: Samples gave roughly 3.5 to 7.5 million productive TCRbeta reads, similar across tissue types.

A constant-region primer served to make TCR beta cDNA from approximately 490 ng total RNA. Construction of TCR beta libraries relied on three successive nested multiplex PCR rounds employing slightly modified ARM-PCR. A C-beta reverse primer was combined with TRBV1-TRBV30 forward primers in the first two PCR rounds, and each round had 9 to 10 cycles. One entry per CDR3 protein, called by TCRdb with MiXCR from the multiplex PCR reads. The sample lists approximately 310,000 distinct CDR3 sequences, 65% occurring once. Unsorted whole blood yielded blood RNA, and germline DNA was extracted as well. The sample consisted of peripheral blood. V and J are TRBV28 and TRBJ2-3, with unresolved D. This receptor was identified in a man aged 40-50 years with primary liver carcinoma and hepatitis B virus infection. The CDR3 DNA sequence: TGTGCCAGCAGCTGGGGTAGCACAGATACGCAGTATTTT. This sequence encodes CASSWGSTDTQYF.